The 32 T cell receptor beta chains below were found in one sample sequenced in a study of blood T cell repertoires in COVID-19. Clones were read by immunoSEQ multiplex PCR, and TCRdb kept only the in-frame ones, dropping some. This sample has 150,000 to 250,000 clones; about 93% occur once, and the top ten carry 0.76%. Material for sequencing was peripheral blood. These receptor sequences come from a young man with COVID-19, enrolled during active disease.

The V and J genes are TRBV19 and TRBJ1-5; 10 nucleotides line up with TRBD1. Losses at the gene ends were 5 bases for V and 3 bases for J; bases not matched to a gene: 4. The CDR3 totals 15 residues. Germline V CDR1 and CDR2: LNHDA, SQIVND (reference sequence). CDR3 loop: CASSAGQGINQPQHF. The CDR3 bases are TGTGCCAGTAGTGCGGGACAGGGGATCAATCAGCCCCAGCATTTT.

The chain recombines TRBV4-1 with TRBJ2-3; 9 positions match TRBD2. The V gene's germline CDR1 is MGHRA and CDR2 YSYEKL. Germline trimming cut 0 bases from V and 4 bases from J; bases unmatched to any gene: 5. The CDR3 contains 16 residues. CDR3 in DNA: TGCGCCAGCAGCCAAGATGCGGGGGGGCGGGCAGATACGCAGTATTTT. It encodes CASSQDAGGRADTQYF.

The chain joins TRBV9 to TRBJ2-3; weak D call: TRBD1 (6 bases). Trimming removed 3 bases at V and 1 base at J, with 12 bases between. Germline values: CDR1 SGDLS, CDR2 YYNGEE. CDR3 size: 15 residues. In nucleotides, the CDR3 is TGTGCCAGCAGCGGATCCGAGGGGGGCACAGATACGCAGTATTTT. This gives the protein CASSGSEGGTDTQYF.

J is TRBJ2-5 and V is TRBV7-2, with D possibly matching TRBD1 (5 bases). Germline CDR1 and CDR2: SGHTA and FQGNSA. This CDR3 is built from 16 residues. Trimming shortened V by 6 bases and J by 1 base, and 18 bases separated the two germline ends. The CDR3 protein is CASRIFHGASQETQYF. As DNA, the CDR3 is TGTGCCAGCAGGATCTTTCATGGGGCGAGCCAAGAGACCCAGTACTTC.

The chain has TRBV10-2 and TRBJ1-6; 7 nucleotides match TRBD1. Germline V lookup: CDR1 WSHSY, CDR2 SAAADI. J gave up 9 bases and V 2 bases, and 19 bases lay outside the gene matches. This CDR3 is 19 amino acids long. CDR3 sequence (DNA): TGCGCCAGCAGTGAGCTGGAACAGGGGTGGATGGAGCCCTTTTCACCCCTCCACTTT. This encodes CASSELEQGWMEPFSPLHF.

CDR3 protein: CASSKGQGAHGYTF. Written as DNA, the CDR3 is TGTGCCAGCAGTAAAGGACAGGGGGCTCATGGCTACACCTTC. The V and J genes are TRBV6-2 or TRBV6-3 and TRBJ1-2; 11 bases are shared with TRBD1. This CDR3 has 14 residues. Losses at the gene ends were 5 bases for V and 6 bases for J; bases not matched to a gene: 5. Germline assignment: CDR1 MNHEY and CDR2 SVGEGT.

The chain joins TRBV24-1 to TRBJ2-1; no clear D. V was cut by 3 bases and J by 11 bases, with 13 bases left in between. This CDR3 is 13 amino acids long. Germline V gives CDR1 KGHDR, CDR2 SFDVKD. In nucleotides, the CDR3 is TGTGCCACCAGTGATCCCCGCGGCCTTAAGCAGTTCTTC. Its translation: CATSDPRGLKQFF.

The chain has TRBV27 and TRBJ1-1, with 8 bases identical to TRBD1. Germline V CDR1 and CDR2: MNHEY, SMNVEV (reference sequence). The CDR3 length is 16 residues. Trimming at V came to 8 bases and at J to 1 base, leaving 12 bases not matched to a gene. This chain's CDR3 is CASRYRAGGANTEAFF. The CDR3 DNA sequence: TGTGCCAGCCGCTACCGGGCAGGGGGCGCGAACACTGAAGCTTTCTTT.

This chain uses TRBV10-3 with TRBJ2-3, with a weak D call TRBD2 (6 bases). V dropped 10 bases and J dropped 2 bases, with 19 bases sitting between them. Germline lookup yields CDR1 ENHRY and CDR2 SYGVKD. The CDR3 totals 15 residues. CDR3: CATIPAGPITDTQYF. CDR3 DNA sequence: TGTGCCACCATCCCCGCGGGACCCATCACAGATACGCAGTATTTT.

The chain links TRBV7-9 to TRBJ1-2; 8 positions agree with TRBD1. The V gene end was trimmed by 5 bases and the J gene end by 8 bases; junction bases not matched to a gene: 7. Germline values: CDR1 SEHNR, CDR2 FQNEAQ (reference sequence). The CDR3 totals 13 residues. CDR3 sequence: CASSTGQGGGYTF. In DNA form, the CDR3 reads TGTGCCAGCAGCACTGGACAGGGCGGCGGCTACACCTTC.

This chain uses TRBV5-6 with TRBJ2-1, with 8 bases fitting TRBD1. This CDR3 spans 18 amino acids. Looked up from germline, CDR1 is SGHDT and CDR2 is YYEEEE. The J segment lost 7 bases and the V segment lost 4 bases, leaving 19 bases of the junction unmatched. CDR3 nucleotides: TGTGCCAGCAGCCTTCGGACAGGGAGTACAATAGTAGTAAATGAGCAGTTCTTC. Encoded protein: CASSLRTGSTIVVNEQFF.

This chain joins TRBV6-5 and TRBJ1-6; D is perhaps TRBD1 (6 bases). Germline loops: CDR1 MNHEY, CDR2 SVGAGI. V lost 6 bases and J 4 bases, leaving 13 bases between the germline ends. The CDR3 has 15 amino acids. The chain's CDR3 is CASRGGHLYNSPLHF. The CDR3 DNA follows: TGTGCCAGCAGGGGGGGGCACCTTTATAATTCACCCCTCCACTTT.

The genes are TRBV5-1 and TRBJ2-7, with a weak D call TRBD1 (6 bases). CDR3 size: 14 residues. Germline assignment: CDR1 SGHRS and CDR2 YFSETQ. The V end lost 2 bases, the J end lost 4 bases, and 13 bases lay between the germline ends. DNA of the CDR3: TGCGCCAGCAGCTTTAACCCACAGGGTTACGAGCAGTACTTC. Its protein is CASSFNPQGYEQYF.

The V call is TRBV5-1, the J call TRBJ1-5, with 8 bases that match TRBD1. V lost 2 bases to trimming and J lost 5 bases; unmatched junction nucleotides: 6. Germline V gives CDR1 SGHRS, CDR2 YFSETQ. There are 15 residues in the CDR3. CDR3 amino acids: CASSFDGQGDQPQHF. Here the CDR3 DNA reads TGCGCCAGCAGCTTCGACGGACAGGGCGATCAGCCCCAGCATTTT.

The chain carries TRBV28 and TRBJ1-5, with D tentatively TRBD1 (6 bases). V dropped 2 bases and J dropped 5 bases, with 13 bases sitting between them. CDR3 length equals 15 residues. Germline CDR1 and CDR2: MDHEN and SYDVKM. DNA of the CDR3: TGTGCCAGCAGTTTACTTCAGGGGATAGATCAGCCCCAGCATTTT. Translating it yields CASSLLQGIDQPQHF.

This clone was picked up one time. The chain is built from TRBV2 and TRBJ2-7; TRBD1 matches 10 bases. V shed 6 bases and J 4 bases; nucleotides not matched to a gene: 9. The germline gives CDR1 SNHLY, CDR2 FYNNEI. The CDR3 consists of 15 residues. CDR3 coding DNA: TGTGCCAGCAGGGGGGACAGGGGATCCATGTACGAGCAGTACTTC. Its protein product is CASRGDRGSMYEQYF.

The rearrangement links TRBV9 to TRBJ1-1, with a weak D call TRBD1 (5 bases). Trimming shortened V by 0 bases and J by 1 base, and 10 bases separated the two germline ends. This CDR3 region has 15 residues. Germline lookup yields CDR1 SGDLS and CDR2 YYNGEE. This CDR3 reads CASSVGRVGNTEAFF. The CDR3, as DNA: TGTGCCAGCAGCGTAGGCAGGGTAGGGAACACTGAAGCTTTCTTT.

This CDR3 is CASSLSGGAAYNEQFF. The CDR3 DNA reads as TGTGCCAGCAGCTTGAGCGGGGGGGCCGCGTACAATGAGCAGTTCTTC. The chain combines TRBV5-4 with TRBJ2-1, with 10 bases fitting TRBD2. J gave up 4 bases and V 1 base, and 5 bases lay outside the gene matches. Germline loops: CDR1 SGHNT, CDR2 YYREEE (reference sequence). There are 16 residues in the CDR3.

The V gene is TRBV19, the J gene TRBJ1-4; possible D gene TRBD1, 5 bases. The CDR3 runs 14 residues. The germline gives CDR1 LNHDA, CDR2 SQIVND (reference sequence). Trimming removed 4 bases from V and 2 bases from J, with 8 bases in between. CDR3 sequence (DNA): TGTGCCAGTAGTACGACAGCTACTAATGAAAAACTGTTTTTT. Protein: CASSTTATNEKLFF.

The chain has TRBV20-1 and TRBJ1-2; TRBD1 agrees at 8 bases. Germline CDR1 is DFQATT and CDR2 is SNEGSKA (reference sequence). There are 14 residues in the CDR3. V lost 3 bases to trimming and J lost 4 bases; unmatched junction nucleotides: 7. The CDR3 nucleotides are TGCAGTGCTAGTTTTCTTCAGGGGGCCTATGGCTACACCTTC. Its translation is CSASFLQGAYGYTF.

This chain joins TRBV11-2 and TRBJ1-2, with a possible D match to TRBD1 (6 bases). The V and J ends lost 1 base and 5 bases respectively, with 11 bases between them. The CDR3 has 14 residues. Per germline, CDR1 SGHAT and CDR2 FQNNGV. This CDR3 is CASSLVAGAYGYTF. The DNA of the CDR3 is TGTGCCAGCAGCTTAGTGGCAGGGGCTTATGGCTACACCTTC.

This clone appeared a few times. One end of the junction fails to match germline, which may point to a read error. V gene TRBV3-1 (or the pseudogene TRBV3-2) combines with J gene TRBJ2-1, with D possibly TRBD2 on 7 matching bases. Germline V gives CDR1 LGHDT, CDR2 YNNKEL (reference sequence). The CDR3 runs 11 residues. The CDR3 coding sequence is TGTGCCAGCAGCCAAGAAGGGGAGGGGGTCTTC. It encodes CASSQEGEGVF.

The rearrangement links TRBV11-2 to TRBJ2-1; 7 positions match TRBD1. This CDR3 contains 16 residues. V gave up 6 bases and J gave up 4 bases; unmatched junction bases: 12. Looked up from germline, CDR1 is SGHAT and CDR2 is FQNNGV. The CDR3 bases are TGTGCCAGCAGTCCCGGAGAGGGCAGGGGGTACAATGAGCAGTTCTTC. Its protein is CASSPGEGRGYNEQFF.

This chain joins TRBV30 and TRBJ2-3; the match to TRBD2 covers 12 bases. The CDR3 consists of 15 residues. The germline V gene encodes CDR1 GTSNPN and CDR2 SVGIG (reference sequence). After removal of 7 bases from V and 2 bases from J, the junction contained 7 bases not matched to a gene. The CDR3 sequence: CAFRTSGVITDTQYF. DNA for the CDR3: TGTGCCTTCCGGACTAGCGGGGTTATCACAGATACGCAGTATTTT.

This chain links TRBV5-1 with TRBJ1-2; TRBD1 aligns across 7 bases. V lost 4 bases, J lost 6 bases, and 9 bases stayed unmatched. The CDR3 spans 14 residues. Germline values: CDR1 SGHRS, CDR2 YFSETQ. This chain's CDR3 is CASSLLTGEDGYTF. The CDR3 DNA sequence: TGCGCCAGCAGCCTCCTCACAGGGGAGGATGGCTACACCTTC. The full variable domain, in which reference TRBV5-1 and TRBJ1-2 provide the parts outside the CDR3, is KAGVTQTPRYLIKTRGQQVTLSCSPISGHRSVSWYQQTPGQGLQFLFEYFSETQRNKGNFPGRFSGRQFSNSRSEMNVSTLELGDSALYLCASSLLTGEDGYTFGSGTRLTVV.

The chain has TRBV5-1 and TRBJ1-2; TRBD1 agrees at 11 bases. The CDR3 extends over 14 amino acids. The V gene's germline CDR1 is SGHRS and CDR2 YFSETQ. The ends lost 4 bases at V and 4 bases at J; junction bases unmatched: 3. The CDR3 coding sequence is TGCGCCAGCAGCATGGGACAGGGGGGCTATGGCTACACCTTC. This gives the protein CASSMGQGGYGYTF.

The CDR3 spells CASSPAGQGAYNEQFF. CDR3 bases: TGTGCCAGCAGCCCGGCGGGACAGGGGGCCTACAATGAGCAGTTCTTC. This chain connects TRBV6-4 to TRBJ2-1; 11 nucleotides align to TRBD1. This CDR3 comprises 16 residues. With 6 bases clipped from V and 2 bases from J, the junction kept 6 bases outside the gene matches. From germline, CDR1 is MRHNA and CDR2 SNTAGT.

The J gene is TRBJ2-1, the V gene TRBV5-4, with D possibly TRBD1 on 5 matching bases. The germline V gene has CDR1 SGHNT and CDR2 YYREEE (reference sequence). This CDR3 spans 14 amino acids. The V gene lost 2 bases and the J gene lost 6 bases, with 12 bases spanning the gap. The CDR3 sequence: CASSFKGRVNEQFF. The CDR3 DNA follows: TGTGCCAGCAGCTTTAAGGGCAGGGTCAATGAGCAGTTCTTC.

As to this clone: This same CDR3 is encoded by further DNA sequences in the sample. The V and J genes are TRBV12-3 or TRBV12-4 and TRBJ1-3; D gene unclear. Trimming left V 3 bases short and J 4 bases short, with 4 bases between. CDR3 length: 12 residues. The DNA for the CDR3 is TGTGCCAGCAGTTTCTCGGGAAACACCATATATTTT. It is translated as CASSFSGNTIYF.

The J gene is TRBJ1-5, the V gene TRBV30; D perhaps matches TRBD1 (5 bases). The CDR3 totals 17 residues. Per the germline V gene, CDR1 is GTSNPN and CDR2 is SVGIG (reference sequence). V was trimmed by 7 bases and J by 1 base, leaving 23 bases between them. The CDR3 loop is CASPMSQGLPSNQPQHF. Written as DNA, the CDR3 is TGTGCCTCCCCTATGTCCCAGGGATTACCGAGCAATCAGCCCCAGCATTTT.

J is TRBJ2-3 and V is TRBV3-1 (or the pseudogene TRBV3-2), with D perhaps matching TRBD2 (5 bases). The CDR3 consists of 15 residues. V lost 1 base to trimming and J lost 2 bases, with 10 bases between them. Germline CDR1 reads LGHDT; CDR2 reads YNNKEL (reference sequence). CDR3 in DNA: TGTGCCAGCAGCCAAGTCGGGGTGGTCACAGATACGCAGTATTTT. Protein product: CASSQVGVVTDTQYF.

This chain joins TRBV2 and TRBJ2-1, with 9 bases that match TRBD1. The germline CDR1 and CDR2 sequences are SNHLY and FYNNEI. Unmatched junction bases numbered 4, after V lost 7 bases and J lost 0 bases. The CDR3 has 15 amino acids. The CDR3 spells CASIQTGGSYNEQFF. CDR3 DNA sequence: TGTGCCAGCATCCAGACAGGGGGCTCCTACAATGAGCAGTTCTTC.